One and the same sample provided the 21 T cell receptor beta chains below, sequenced in a study of Graves' ophthalmopathy and Graves' hyperthyroidism (dated by TCRdb to the late 2010s). TCRdb names Illumina HiSeq 2000 as the instrument used. For repertoire sequencing, TCR beta CDR3 regions were amplified from RNA transcripts. A first-round RT-PCR used HTBI primers with the Qiagen OneStep RT-PCR kit, followed by a second-round multiplex PCR, size selection and purification. Through fastp at Q25 and MiXCR, TCRdb rebuilt clones from the public reads, retaining in-frame beta chains. Each entry is one CDR3 protein sequence, shown with its most common DNA and genes. The sample yields 350,000 or so distinct CDR3 sequences; roughly a sixth were counted once. The ten largest clonotypes hold 9% to 15% of the sample. The sequencing input was peripheral blood. These TCRs come from an adult man with Graves' ophthalmopathy.

The chain joins TRBV7-8 to TRBJ1-2, with TRBD1 as a possible D gene (6 bases). The V end was cut by 5 bases, the J end by 4 bases, with 17 bases between. The CDR3 sequence is 15 residues long. Germline V lookup: CDR1 SGHVS, CDR2 FQNEAQ. CDR3 region: CASSAGGGAGYGYTF. Written as DNA, the CDR3 is TGTGCCAGCAGCGCCGGGGGGGGGGCCGGCTATGGCTACACCTTC.

This clonotype was recorded at least ten times. The chain is built from TRBV12-3 or TRBV12-4 and TRBJ1-1, with 7 bases matching TRBD1. This CDR3 spans 14 amino acids. After removal of 5 bases from V and 1 base from J, the junction contained 4 bases not matched to a gene. In DNA form, the CDR3 reads TGTGCCAGCAGTCTATGGACAGGGAACACTGAAGCTTTCTTT. It translates to CASSLWTGNTEAFF.

This clonotype came up many times. The chain joins TRBV3-1 to TRBJ2-5, with D hard to call. V lost 6 bases to trimming and J lost 7 bases, with 21 bases between them. The V gene's germline CDR1 is LGHDT and CDR2 YNNKEL (reference sequence). CDR3 length: 15 amino acids. Here the CDR3 DNA reads TGTGCCAGCAGTCAGGATACAACTGAAACTGTGACCCAGTACTTC. Protein product: CASSQDTTETVTQYF.

This clonotype showed up just once. The chain employs TRBV28 and TRBJ2-4, with D possibly being TRBD1 (6 bases). V was trimmed by 7 bases and J by 6 bases, leaving 13 bases between them. The V gene's germline CDR1 is MDHEN and CDR2 SYDVKM. The CDR3 runs to 13 residues. DNA for the CDR3: TGTGCCAGCACGCTCCAACAGGGAAACATTCAGTACTTC. Translation gives CASTLQQGNIQYF. The full variable domain, its missing parts supplied by reference TRBV28 and TRBJ2-4, is DVKVTQSSRYLVKRTGEKVFLECVQDMDHENMFWYRQDPGLGLRLIYFSYDVKMKEKGDIPEGYSVSREKKERFSLILESASTNQTSMYLCASTLQQGNIQYFGAGTRLSVL.

Many counts were recorded for this clonotype. The junction and the germline gene differ at one end; a read error may be behind it. This chain connects TRBV10-3 to TRBJ2-7; 7 positions match TRBD2. Germline V CDR1 and CDR2: ENHRY, SYGVKD. CDR3 length: 17 residues. The DNA of the CDR3 is TGTGCCAACAGTCCGACCGGGGCAGGGACTATGGGCTACGAGCAGTACTTC. Residues: CANSPTGAGTMGYEQYF.

This clonotype was counted at least ten times. V gene TRBV7-8 combines with J gene TRBJ1-1; the match to TRBD1 covers 9 bases. Germline assignment: CDR1 SGHVS and CDR2 FQNEAQ. With V trimmed by 5 bases and J by 5 bases, 6 bases remained unmatched. The CDR3 runs to 14 residues. CDR3 region: CASSRDRVYTEAFF. CDR3 nucleotides: TGTGCCAGCAGCCGGGACAGGGTTTATACTGAAGCTTTCTTT.

There are many counts of this clonotype. The chain recombines TRBV10-1 with TRBJ1-2; possibly TRBD1 for D (5 bases). Trimming took off 9 bases at V and 4 bases at J, with 9 bases between the two ends. Germline V gene lookup returns CDR1 WNHNN and CDR2 SYGVQD (reference sequence). The CDR3 is 11 amino acids. CDR3 sequence: CARETVYGYTF. The DNA for the CDR3 is TGCGCCAGGGAGACAGTCTATGGCTACACCTTC.

This clonotype was seen ten or more times. The rearrangement links TRBV5-1 to TRBJ2-5; 10 nucleotides align to TRBD1. This CDR3 is 16 amino acids long. V gave up 4 bases and J gave up 4 bases; unmatched junction bases: 10. Germline V lookup: CDR1 SGHRS, CDR2 YFSETQ. Written as DNA, the CDR3 is TGCGCCAGCAGCGCCCCCGGGACAGGGGCGTCAGAGACCCAGTACTTC. Translating gives CASSAPGTGASETQYF. The entire variable domain, with the rest obtained from reference TRBV5-1 and TRBJ2-5, is as follows: KAGVTQTPRYLIKTRGQQVTLSCSPISGHRSVSWYQQTPGQGLQFLFEYFSETQRNKGNFPGRFSGRQFSNSRSEMNVSTLELGDSALYLCASSAPGTGASETQYFGPGTRLLVL.

This clonotype was picked up many times. No conserved phenylalanine or tryptophan is present at the end of the CDR3, so a read error is the likely explanation. The V call is TRBV5-7, the J call TRBJ1-2, with D possibly matching TRBD1 (5 bases). TRBV5-7 qualifies as an ORF whose function is uncertain. The CDR3 has 14 amino acids. Trimming stripped 0 bases from V and 7 bases from J, with 13 bases between. The CDR3 DNA sequence: TGTGCCAGCAGCTTGGGTCTAGGGGTACGTGGCTACACCCTC. It specifies CASSLGLGVRGYTL.

In this sample, this clonotype turned up many times. The J gene is TRBJ2-2, the V gene TRBV6-4, with D perhaps matching TRBD2 (7 bases). Germline V gene lookup returns CDR1 MRHNA and CDR2 SNTAGT. V lost 5 bases, J lost 5 bases, and 21 bases lay in between. The CDR3 is 17 residues long. This CDR3 is CASSPWGGTRRTGELFF. The CDR3 region has the DNA TGTGCCAGCAGTCCATGGGGAGGGACAAGGCGGACCGGGGAGCTGTTTTTT.

In this sample, this clonotype turned up many times. V and J are TRBV6-2 or TRBV6-3 and TRBJ1-2; D is possibly TRBD1 (5 bases). Germline values: CDR1 MNHEY, CDR2 SVGEGT. The CDR3 is 14 amino acids. V was cut by 6 bases and J by 0 bases, with 11 bases left in between. This chain's CDR3 is CASSPRQTNYGYTF. CDR3 bases: TGTGCCAGCAGCCCCCGACAGACTAACTATGGCTACACCTTC.

This clonotype has ten or more counts. The rearrangement links TRBV7-3 to TRBJ2-1; D unresolved. The CDR3 consists of 13 residues. The germline V and J ends were trimmed by 5 bases and 5 bases, with 10 bases remaining between them. Germline V CDR1 and CDR2: SGHTA, FQGTGA. This chain's CDR3 is CASSPMGNNEQFF. In DNA, the CDR3 is TGTGCCAGCAGCCCTATGGGGAACAATGAGCAGTTCTTC.

This clonotype has a count of ten or more. V and J are TRBV6-1 and TRBJ2-2; D uncertain. The ends were cut back, 7 bases at V and 6 bases at J, with 6 bases in the middle. This CDR3 spans 11 amino acids. CDR1 is MNHNS, CDR2 SASEGT, per germline. This CDR3 is CASTQAGELFF. DNA of the CDR3: TGTGCCAGCACCCAGGCCGGGGAGCTGTTTTTT.

V and J are TRBV20-1 and TRBJ1-6, with 12 bases identical to TRBD1. This CDR3 has 16 residues. After removal of 1 base from V and 8 bases from J, the junction contained 6 bases not matched to a gene. Per the germline V gene, CDR1 is DFQATT and CDR2 is SNEGSKA (reference sequence). In DNA, the CDR3 is TGCAGTGCTAGAGGCACCGGGACAGGGGGCGATTCACCCCTCCACTTT. Amino acids: CSARGTGTGGDSPLHF.

This chain links TRBV19 with TRBJ1-5; D unresolved. V was shortened by 7 bases and J by 4 bases, with 11 bases between the two germline ends. Germline-derived CDR1 and CDR2 are LNHDA and SQIVND (reference sequence). This CDR3 contains 13 residues. The CDR3 loop is CASMRTANQPQHF. The CDR3 DNA reads TGTGCCAGTATGAGGACTGCTAATCAGCCCCAGCATTTT. The whole variable domain, remainder taken from reference TRBV19 and TRBJ1-5, is DGGITQSPKYLFRKEGQNVTLSCEQNLNHDAMYWYRQDPGQGLRLIYYSQIVNDFQKGDIAEGYSVSREKKESFPLTVTSAQKNPTAFYLCASMRTANQPQHFGDGTRLSIL.

At least ten counts were recorded for this clonotype. The rearrangement links TRBV30 to TRBJ1-6; D may be TRBD1 (6 bases). V was clipped by 3 bases and J by 9 bases, with 15 bases between them. The length of the CDR3 is 14 residues. Germline V lookup: CDR1 GTSNPN, CDR2 SVGIG (reference sequence). CDR3 bases: TGTGCCTGGAGAACAGGGATATTTGGTTCACCCCTCCACTTT. Its translation is CAWRTGIFGSPLHF.

Ten or more counts support this clonotype. The chain carries TRBV30 and TRBJ1-5; D is undetermined. This CDR3 has 14 residues. The V end was cut by 5 bases, the J end by 6 bases, with 17 bases between. Looked up from germline, CDR1 is GTSNPN and CDR2 is SVGIG (reference sequence). The CDR3 protein is CAWGEGSLSQPQHF. Written as DNA, the CDR3 is TGTGCCTGGGGCGAAGGCAGTCTCTCTCAGCCCCAGCATTTT.

The rearrangement links TRBV18 to TRBJ2-5; 9 bases are a match to TRBD1. The ends lost 3 bases at V and 3 bases at J; junction bases unmatched: 2. Germline V gene data show CDR1 as KGHSH and CDR2 as LQKENI. This CDR3 contains 14 residues. The CDR3 bases are TGTGCCAGCTCACCGGGGACAGGGAAAGAGACCCAGTACTTC. Residues: CASSPGTGKETQYF.

This clonotype was counted at least ten times. The chain links TRBV12-3 or TRBV12-4 to TRBJ1-1; weak D call: TRBD1 (5 bases). CDR3 length: 15 residues. V was trimmed by 3 bases and J by 0 bases, leaving 11 bases between them. The CDR3 DNA reads TGTGCCAGCAGTTTCTGGGGCGGACTGAACACTGAAGCTTTCTTT. Protein sequence: CASSFWGGLNTEAFF.

This clonotype was recorded many times. This chain joins TRBV7-2 and TRBJ1-1, with D perhaps TRBD1 (6 bases). V was trimmed by 4 bases and J by 1 base, leaving 19 bases between them. This CDR3 region has 17 residues. Germline-derived CDR1 and CDR2 are SGHTA and FQGNSA. The CDR3 nucleotides read TGTGCCAGCAGCTCCGGCCTTGGGGGCGGTTGGAACACTGAAGCTTTCTTT. It is translated as CASSSGLGGGWNTEAFF.

On this clonotype: This may be a read error: a much more frequent sequence differs by one nucleotide. The rearrangement uses TRBV29-1 and TRBJ2-5, with 8 bases that match TRBD2. The CDR3 covers 14 residues. Germline V gene lookup returns CDR1 SQVTM and CDR2 ANQGSEA. The DNA of the CDR3 is TGCAGCGTTATCGTAGCGGGGTTCCAAGAGGCCCAGTACTTC. This translates into CSVIVAGFQEAQYF.